Shown below are 32 T cell receptor beta chains from a single sample sequenced in a study of cytomegalovirus exposure and HLA in healthy donors. 13 Jbeta primers and 60 Vbeta primers were used for the PCR. Here immunoSEQ multiplex PCR was the method, and the copy in TCRdb shows in-frame clones only, minus some. The table lists 150,000 to 200,000 clones, about 77% of them singletons, with about 1.3% in the top ten. The sequenced sample consisted of PBMCs. The receptors derive from a man aged 25 to 45 in good health and CMV-seronegative.

The chain couples TRBV6-5 to TRBJ2-3, with 15 bases identical to TRBD2. The germline gives CDR1 MNHEY, CDR2 SVGAGI. J lost 5 bases, V lost 2 bases, and 2 bases had no gene match. There are 16 residues in the CDR3. CDR3 region: CASSYGGLAGGDTQYF. The CDR3 DNA reads as TGTGCCAGCAGTTACGGGGGACTAGCGGGAGGAGATACGCAGTATTTT.

The chain recombines TRBV7-9 with TRBJ1-2; 8 bases agree with TRBD1. Trimming at V came to 0 bases and at J to 8 bases, leaving 8 bases not matched to a gene. The germline CDR1 and CDR2 sequences are SEHNR and FQNEAQ (reference sequence). There are 15 residues in the CDR3. DNA of the CDR3: TGTGCCAGCAGCTTAGCGATCGGGACAGGCTACGGCTACACCTTC. This gives the protein CASSLAIGTGYGYTF.

This chain links TRBV4-1 with TRBJ2-7; D not certain. V gave up 1 base and J gave up 2 bases, with 6 bases separating them. The CDR3 runs 13 residues. CDR1 MGHRA and CDR2 YSYEKL come from the germline V gene. The CDR3 coding sequence is TGCGCCAGCAGCCAAGGACATCCCTACGAGCAGTACTTC. It translates to CASSQGHPYEQYF.

The chain uses TRBV7-9 and TRBJ1-2; 8 nucleotides align to TRBD1. V trimming: 4 bases; J trimming: 8 bases; junction bases outside the gene matches: 9. CDR1 is SEHNR and CDR2 is FQNEAQ in the germline V gene (reference sequence). CDR3 size: 14 residues. In DNA, the CDR3 is TGTGCCAGCAGCTCACATCAGGGGGCAAGCGGCTACACCTTC. Translation: CASSSHQGASGYTF.

V is TRBV18 and J is TRBJ2-2; D is unclear. The V and J ends lost 3 bases and 1 base respectively, with 6 bases between them. CDR1 and CDR2 (germline): KGHSH, LQKENI. This CDR3 has 14 residues. This CDR3 is CASSPYGNTGELFF. The CDR3 nucleotides read TGTGCCAGCTCACCCTATGGGAACACCGGGGAGCTGTTTTTT.

J is TRBJ2-2 and V is TRBV18, with D possibly TRBD1 on 5 matching bases. Trimming removed 1 base from V and 5 bases from J, with 8 bases in between. This CDR3 is built from 14 residues. Germline lookup yields CDR1 KGHSH and CDR2 LQKENI. This CDR3 reads CASSPLQATGELFF. Here the CDR3 DNA reads TGTGCCAGCTCACCACTACAGGCGACCGGGGAGCTGTTTTTT.

The chain combines TRBV7-9 with TRBJ2-1, with 11 nucleotides matching TRBD2. CDR1 is SEHNR, CDR2 FQNEAQ, per germline (reference sequence). J lost 6 bases, V lost 5 bases, and 9 bases had no gene match. This CDR3 region has 16 residues. The DNA of the CDR3 is TGTGCCAGCAGCCCTCCCGGGACTAGCGGAATCAATGAGCAGTTCTTC. It encodes CASSPPGTSGINEQFF.

The chain has TRBV2 and TRBJ1-4, with D perhaps TRBD1 (5 bases). The CDR3 consists of 13 residues. V was pared by 11 bases and J by 5 bases, with 15 bases between. Germline V lookup: CDR1 SNHLY, CDR2 FYNNEI. The CDR3 bases are TGTGCCGGGGGGAGGGGCAGGAATGAAAAACTGTTTTTT. This sequence encodes CAGGRGRNEKLFF.

The chain has TRBV7-8 and TRBJ2-7, with D perhaps matching TRBD2 (7 bases). V was pared by 3 bases and J by 6 bases, with 24 bases between. The CDR3 has 17 amino acids. Per the germline V gene, CDR1 is SGHVS and CDR2 is FQNEAQ. DNA of the CDR3: TGTGCCAGCAGCTTTGGCCTGTGGTCATGGGGGGGCGGCGAGCAGTACTTC. Its protein product is CASSFGLWSWGGGEQYF. Together with reference TRBV7-8 and TRBJ2-7, the CDR3 gives the full variable domain: GAGVSQSPRYKVAKRGQDVALRCDPISGHVSLFWYQQALGQGPEFLTYFQNEAQLDKSGLPSDRFFAERPEGSVSTLKIQRTQQEDSAVYLCASSFGLWSWGGGEQYFGPGTRLTVT.

V and J are TRBV7-2 and TRBJ2-1; 10 bases are shared with TRBD1. The germline V gene encodes CDR1 SGHTA and CDR2 FQGNSA. Trimming cost V 6 bases and J 10 bases; bases outside gene matches: 9. CDR3 length equals 14 residues. In DNA form, the CDR3 reads TGTGCCAGCAGGGGACAGGGGACCCTCGGGGAGCAGTTCTTC. This translates into CASRGQGTLGEQFF.

This chain uses TRBV11-2 with TRBJ1-5, with 9 nucleotides matching TRBD1. CDR3 length: 17 residues. The V gene end was trimmed by 5 bases and the J gene end by 1 base; junction bases not matched to a gene: 9. The V gene's germline CDR1 is SGHAT and CDR2 FQNNGV. For the CDR3, the DNA is TGTGCCAGCAGCCCACAGGGGGCAGGGGCGAGCAATCAGCCCCAGCATTTT. This gives the protein CASSPQGAGASNQPQHF. The full variable domain, in which reference TRBV11-2 and TRBJ1-5 provide the parts outside the CDR3, is EAGVAQSPRYKIIEKRQSVAFWCNPISGHATLYWYQQILGQGPKLLIQFQNNGVVDDSQLPKDRFSAERLKGVDSTLKIQPAKLEDSAVYLCASSPQGAGASNQPQHFGDGTRLSIL.

J is TRBJ1-4 and V is TRBV4-3; 11 bases are shared with TRBD1. Germline CDR1 LGHNA, CDR2 YSLEER. With 3 bases clipped from V and 8 bases from J, the junction kept 8 bases outside the gene matches. CDR3 length equals 16 residues. CDR3 sequence (DNA): TGCGCCAGCAGCCAGTACCGGACAGGGGGCAGAGAAAAACTGTTTTTT. This sequence encodes CASSQYRTGGREKLFF.

The chain carries TRBV19 and TRBJ2-2; weak D call: TRBD2 (5 bases). With 8 bases removed from V and 2 bases from J, the gap between germline ends came to 15 bases. This CDR3 is built from 15 residues. Germline V CDR1 and CDR2: LNHDA, SQIVND (reference sequence). The DNA of the CDR3 is TGTGCCAGTGCTCGCGGGCGGTTAAACACCGGGGAGCTGTTTTTT. Protein product: CASARGRLNTGELFF.

The gene calls are TRBV6-5 and TRBJ2-2, with D possibly matching TRBD2 (7 bases). This CDR3 has 14 amino acids. CDR1 MNHEY and CDR2 SVGAGI come from the germline V gene. Trimming cost V 8 bases and J 5 bases, with 15 bases left between them. CDR3 bases: TGTGCCAGCTGTTGGGGGGGGGCGACCGGGGAGCTGTTTTTT. Protein: CASCWGGATGELFF.

CDR3 protein: CASSLARFGDTQYF. The DNA for the CDR3 is TGTGCCAGCAGCTTGGCCAGATTTGGAGATACGCAGTATTTT. The V call is TRBV5-5, the J call TRBJ2-3; D is unclear. The CDR3 is 14 residues long. Germline V gene data show CDR1 as SGHKS and CDR2 as YYEKEE (reference sequence). Trimming took 0 bases from V and 5 from J, leaving 10 bases between them.

The chain has TRBV7-2 and TRBJ1-3; D is undetermined. Between the trimmed V and J ends, which lost 8 bases and 4 bases, there was a span of 9 bases. This CDR3 is 12 amino acids long. CDR1 is SGHTA, CDR2 FQGNSA, per germline. The CDR3 loop is CASQRGGNTIYF. CDR3 nucleotide sequence: TGTGCCAGCCAAAGAGGAGGAAACACCATATATTTT.

This clone was seen more than once but under ten times. The CDR3: CASSQDPGPNSPLHF. CDR3 coding DNA: TGCGCCAGCAGCCAAGACCCAGGCCCTAATTCACCCCTCCACTTT. The chain links TRBV4-3 to TRBJ1-6; D unclear. The CDR3 has 15 amino acids. The V gene lost 0 bases and the J gene lost 6 bases, with 9 bases spanning the gap. Germline V gene data show CDR1 as LGHNA and CDR2 as YSLEER.

The rearrangement links TRBV5-1 to TRBJ2-1; 15 bases map to TRBD2. Losses at the gene ends were 3 bases for V and 3 bases for J; bases not matched to a gene: 1. This CDR3 is built from 16 residues. Germline V gene data show CDR1 as SGHRS and CDR2 as YFSETQ. The CDR3, as DNA: TGCGCCAGCAGCTCGGGACTAGCGGGGGGCTACAATGAGCAGTTCTTC. This translates into CASSSGLAGGYNEQFF.

This rearrangement joins TRBV19 to TRBJ1-6; TRBD1 matches 7 bases. The CDR3 sequence is 17 residues long. The junction had 6 bases not matched to a gene; V was cut back by 4 bases and J by 0 bases. CDR1 and CDR2 (germline): LNHDA, SQIVND (reference sequence). The chain's CDR3 is CASSNTGEISYNSPLHF. The CDR3 DNA reads TGTGCCAGTAGTAACACAGGGGAAATCTCCTATAATTCACCCCTCCACTTT.

The J gene is TRBJ2-5, the V gene TRBV10-3, with TRBD2 matching 7 bases. V lost 2 bases, J lost 5 bases, and 17 bases stayed unmatched. Per the germline V gene, CDR1 is ENHRY and CDR2 is SYGVKD. This CDR3 is 18 amino acids long. Here the CDR3 DNA reads TGTGCCATCAGTGAGGGGAGCGGGCAGGGAGGGATCGGGGAGACCCAGTACTTC. It is translated as CAISEGSGQGGIGETQYF.

The gene calls are TRBV19 and TRBJ2-1, with D perhaps matching TRBD1 (6 bases). Germline V gene sequence: CDR1 LNHDA, CDR2 SQIVND (reference sequence). This CDR3 has 15 amino acids. The ends were cut back, 5 bases at V and 2 bases at J, with 13 bases in the middle. The CDR3 nucleotides are TGTGCCAGTAGTCTCGGACAGTTAACCTACAATGAGCAGTTCTTC. It yields the protein CASSLGQLTYNEQFF.

The sample holds a few counts of this clone. The chain employs TRBV28 and TRBJ2-7; TRBD2 matches at 7 bases. The V gene's germline CDR1 is MDHEN and CDR2 SYDVKM. V lost 6 bases and J lost 1; bases outside the gene matches: 6. The CDR3 is made up of 14 amino acids. CDR3 sequence reads: CASRSGGGSYEQYF. CDR3 nucleotide sequence: TGTGCCAGCAGGTCCGGGGGAGGGTCCTACGAGCAGTACTTC.

This clone was seen once. This chain links TRBV4-3 with TRBJ2-1; 7 bases map to TRBD1. Germline V CDR1 and CDR2: LGHNA, YSLEER. V gave up 0 bases and J gave up 5 bases; unmatched junction bases: 4. The CDR3 consists of 15 residues. DNA of the CDR3: TGCGCCAGCAGCCAAGATGGGGACAGAGACAATGAGCAGTTCTTC. Translated: CASSQDGDRDNEQFF.

This clone was seen a few times. V gene TRBV11-2 combines with J gene TRBJ2-5; no definite D call. This CDR3 comprises 15 residues. V was shortened by 1 base and J by 5 bases, with 14 bases between the two germline ends. In germline, CDR1 is SGHAT, CDR2 FQNNGV. The CDR3 region is CASSLVLAWAETQYF. CDR3 bases: TGTGCCAGCAGCTTAGTACTTGCCTGGGCGGAGACCCAGTACTTC.

The chain is built from TRBV7-3 and TRBJ2-5; TRBD2 aligns across 7 bases. From germline, CDR1 is SGHTA and CDR2 FQGTGA. The CDR3 covers 15 residues. V was pared by 5 bases and J by 0 bases, with 6 bases of the junction left unmatched. CDR3 residues: CASSATGTNQETQYF. As DNA, the CDR3 is TGTGCCAGCAGCGCGACCGGGACTAACCAAGAGACCCAGTACTTC.

Note on this clone: The same CDR3 can be traced to other DNA sequences in this sample. V usage is TRBV28 and J usage is TRBJ1-5, with 10 positions matching TRBD1. The CDR3 loop spans 15 amino acids. V dropped 5 bases and J dropped 0; count of bases not matched to a gene: 1. Germline lookup yields CDR1 MDHEN and CDR2 SYDVKM. CDR3 sequence reads: CASSRDRGSNQPQHF. For the CDR3, the DNA is TGTGCCAGCAGTCGGGACAGGGGTAGCAATCAGCCCCAGCATTTT.

The J gene is TRBJ2-5, the V gene TRBV4-1; the match to TRBD2 covers 10 bases. The CDR3 is 21 amino acids. V trimming: 0 bases; J trimming: 7 bases; junction bases outside the gene matches: 23. From germline, CDR1 is MGHRA and CDR2 YSYEKL. CDR3 residues: CASSQESRAGGLWIVFGTQYF. CDR3 coding DNA: TGCGCCAGCAGCCAAGAAAGTCGAGCGGGGGGGCTGTGGATTGTTTTTGGGACCCAGTACTTC.

This clone has a handful of counts. This chain links TRBV19 with TRBJ1-6; D ambiguous. CDR3 length: 14 residues. The ends were cut back, 6 bases at V and 0 bases at J, with 6 bases in the middle. Germline CDR1 LNHDA, CDR2 SQIVND (reference sequence). CDR3: CASRPSSYNSPLHF. The DNA for the CDR3 is TGTGCCAGTAGACCCAGCTCCTATAATTCACCCCTCCACTTT.

The rearrangement links TRBV5-1 to TRBJ1-4; 9 bases match TRBD1. The ends lost 3 bases at V and 12 bases at J; junction bases unmatched: 12. The CDR3 spans 15 residues. Germline V gene lookup returns CDR1 SGHRS and CDR2 YFSETQ. CDR3 DNA sequence: TGCGCCAGCAGCTACGTCGGGACAGGGAACGTGGAACTGTTTTTT. This encodes CASSYVGTGNVELFF.

This chain uses TRBV7-8 with TRBJ2-4; D perhaps matches TRBD1 (6 bases). Germline assignment: CDR1 SGHVS and CDR2 FQNEAQ. Trimming cost V 2 bases and J 4 bases, with 9 bases left between them. The CDR3 has 14 residues. The CDR3 reads CASSLQGIKNIQYF. CDR3 DNA: TGTGCCAGCAGCTTACAGGGGATTAAAAACATTCAGTACTTC.

The chain carries TRBV4-1 and TRBJ1-6; D ambiguous. V lost 1 base, J lost 14 bases, and 12 bases lay in between. The CDR3 totals 13 residues. Germline CDR1 MGHRA, CDR2 YSYEKL. The CDR3 here is CASSQVAVGALHF. The CDR3 region has the DNA TGCGCCAGCAGCCAAGTTGCGGTCGGGGCCCTCCACTTT.

As to this clone: The sample contains more than one DNA sequence encoding this CDR3. The chain has TRBV7-3 and TRBJ2-5; D is unclear. This CDR3 comprises 13 residues. Trimming stripped 5 bases from V and 5 bases from J, with 12 bases between. Germline V gene lookup returns CDR1 SGHTA and CDR2 FQGTGA. The CDR3 DNA follows: TGTGCCAGCAGCCCCCGAGGTGGCGAGACCCAGTACTTC. Protein: CASSPRGGETQYF.